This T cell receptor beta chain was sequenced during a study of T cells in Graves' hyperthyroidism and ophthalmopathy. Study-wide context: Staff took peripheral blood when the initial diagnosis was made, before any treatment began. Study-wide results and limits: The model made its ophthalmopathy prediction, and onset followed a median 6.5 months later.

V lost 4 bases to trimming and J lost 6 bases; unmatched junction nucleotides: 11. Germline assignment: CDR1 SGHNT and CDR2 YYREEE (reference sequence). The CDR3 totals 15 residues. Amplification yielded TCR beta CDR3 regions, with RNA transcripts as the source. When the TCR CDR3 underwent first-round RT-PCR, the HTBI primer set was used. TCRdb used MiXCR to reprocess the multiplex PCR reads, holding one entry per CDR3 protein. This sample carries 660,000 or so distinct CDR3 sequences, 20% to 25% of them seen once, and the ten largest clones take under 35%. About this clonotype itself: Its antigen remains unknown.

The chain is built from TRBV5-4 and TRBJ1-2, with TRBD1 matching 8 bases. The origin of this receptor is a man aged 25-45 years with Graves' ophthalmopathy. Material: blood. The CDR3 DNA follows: TGTGCCAGCAGCGGTAGGACAGGGAGGGGGGATGGCTACACCTTC. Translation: CASSGRTGRGDGYTF.